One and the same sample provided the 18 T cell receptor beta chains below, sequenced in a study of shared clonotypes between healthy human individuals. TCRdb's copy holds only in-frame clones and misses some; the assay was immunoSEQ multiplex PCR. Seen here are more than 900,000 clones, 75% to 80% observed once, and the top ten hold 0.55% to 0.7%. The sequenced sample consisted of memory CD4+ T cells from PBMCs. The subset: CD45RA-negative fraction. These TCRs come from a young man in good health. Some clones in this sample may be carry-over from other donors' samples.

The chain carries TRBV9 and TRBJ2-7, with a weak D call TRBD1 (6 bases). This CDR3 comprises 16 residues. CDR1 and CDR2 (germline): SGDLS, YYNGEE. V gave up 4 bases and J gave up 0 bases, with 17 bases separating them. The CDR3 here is CASSPQLGQNSYEQYF. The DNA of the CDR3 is TGTGCCAGCAGCCCACAATTAGGACAGAACTCCTACGAGCAGTACTTC.

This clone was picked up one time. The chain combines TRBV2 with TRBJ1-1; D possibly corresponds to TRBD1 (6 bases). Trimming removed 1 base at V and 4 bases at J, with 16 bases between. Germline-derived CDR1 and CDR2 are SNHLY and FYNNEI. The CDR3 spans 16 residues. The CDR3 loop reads CASSEDPFATGTEAFF. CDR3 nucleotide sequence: TGTGCCAGCAGTGAAGACCCTTTCGCGACAGGCACTGAAGCTTTCTTT.

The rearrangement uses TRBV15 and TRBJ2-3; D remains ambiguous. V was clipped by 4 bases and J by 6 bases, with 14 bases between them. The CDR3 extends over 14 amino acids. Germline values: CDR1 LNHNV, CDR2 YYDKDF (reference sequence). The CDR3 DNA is TGTGCCACCAGCACCCCATCCCCCATGGATACGCAGTATTTT. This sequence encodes CATSTPSPMDTQYF.

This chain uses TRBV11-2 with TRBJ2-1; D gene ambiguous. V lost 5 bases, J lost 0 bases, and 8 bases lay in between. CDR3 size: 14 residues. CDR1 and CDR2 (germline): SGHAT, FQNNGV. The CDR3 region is CASSPYGSYNEQFF. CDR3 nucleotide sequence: TGTGCCAGCAGCCCGTACGGCTCCTACAATGAGCAGTTCTTC.

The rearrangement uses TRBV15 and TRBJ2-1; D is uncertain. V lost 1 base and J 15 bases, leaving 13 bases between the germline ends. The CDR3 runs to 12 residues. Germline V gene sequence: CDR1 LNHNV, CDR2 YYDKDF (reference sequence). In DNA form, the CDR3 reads TGTGCCACCAGCAGAGGCGGCGAGAGTAGGTTCTTC. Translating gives CATSRGGESRFF.

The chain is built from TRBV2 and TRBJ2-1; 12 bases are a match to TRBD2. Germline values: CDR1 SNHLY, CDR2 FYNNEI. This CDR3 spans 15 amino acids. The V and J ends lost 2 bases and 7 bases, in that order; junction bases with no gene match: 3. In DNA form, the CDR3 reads TGTGCCAGCAGTGAACGGACTAGCGGGGAGAATGAGCAGTTCTTC. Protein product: CASSERTSGENEQFF.

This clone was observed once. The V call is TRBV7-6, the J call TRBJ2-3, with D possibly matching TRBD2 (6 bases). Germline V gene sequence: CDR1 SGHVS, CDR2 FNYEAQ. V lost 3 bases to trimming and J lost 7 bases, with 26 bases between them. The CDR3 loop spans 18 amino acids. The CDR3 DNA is TGTGCCAGCAGCTTGTCGCCACCTACTAGCACTGGCAGTTATACGCAGTATTTT. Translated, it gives CASSLSPPTSTGSYTQYF.

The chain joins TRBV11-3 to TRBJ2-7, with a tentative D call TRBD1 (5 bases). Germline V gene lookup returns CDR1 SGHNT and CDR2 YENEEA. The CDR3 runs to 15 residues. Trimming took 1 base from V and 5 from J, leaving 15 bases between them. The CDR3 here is CASSLGLAGLHEQYF. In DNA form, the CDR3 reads TGTGCCAGCAGCTTAGGATTAGCAGGGCTACACGAGCAGTACTTC.

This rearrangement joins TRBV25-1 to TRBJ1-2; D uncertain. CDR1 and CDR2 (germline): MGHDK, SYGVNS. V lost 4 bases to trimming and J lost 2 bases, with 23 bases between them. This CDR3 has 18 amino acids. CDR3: CASSGLVVGGLMNYGYTF. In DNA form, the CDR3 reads TGTGCCAGCAGTGGTCTAGTGGTCGGCGGGCTTATGAACTATGGCTACACCTTC.

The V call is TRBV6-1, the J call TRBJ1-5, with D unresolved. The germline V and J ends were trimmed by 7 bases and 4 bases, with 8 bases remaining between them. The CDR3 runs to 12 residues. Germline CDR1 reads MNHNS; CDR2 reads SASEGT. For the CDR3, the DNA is TGTGCCAGCAAATGGAGTAATCAGCCCCAGCATTTT. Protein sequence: CASKWSNQPQHF.

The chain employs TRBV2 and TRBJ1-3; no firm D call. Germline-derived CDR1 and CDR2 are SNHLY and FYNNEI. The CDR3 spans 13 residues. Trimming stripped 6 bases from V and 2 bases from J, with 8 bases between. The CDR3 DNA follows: TGTGCCAGCAGAAGGTACGCTGGAAACACCATATATTTT. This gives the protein CASRRYAGNTIYF.

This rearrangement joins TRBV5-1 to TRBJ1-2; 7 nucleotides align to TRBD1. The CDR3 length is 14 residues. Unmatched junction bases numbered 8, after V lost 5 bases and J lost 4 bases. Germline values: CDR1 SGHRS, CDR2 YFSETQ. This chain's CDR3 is CASRPYGTVYGYTF. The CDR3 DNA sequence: TGCGCCAGCAGACCCTATGGGACAGTCTATGGCTACACCTTC.

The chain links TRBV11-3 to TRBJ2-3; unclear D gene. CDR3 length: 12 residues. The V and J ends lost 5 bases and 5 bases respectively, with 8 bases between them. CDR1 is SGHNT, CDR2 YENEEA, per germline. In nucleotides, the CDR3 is TGTGCCAGCAGCCCGCCGGGAGATACGCAGTATTTT. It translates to CASSPPGDTQYF.

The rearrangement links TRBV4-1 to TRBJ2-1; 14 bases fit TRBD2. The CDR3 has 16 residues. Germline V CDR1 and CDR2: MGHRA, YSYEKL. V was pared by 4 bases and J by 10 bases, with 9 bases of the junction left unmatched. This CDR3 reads CASSLGRGLAGDEQFF. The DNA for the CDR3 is TGCGCCAGCAGCCTCGGGAGGGGACTAGCGGGAGACGAGCAGTTCTTC.

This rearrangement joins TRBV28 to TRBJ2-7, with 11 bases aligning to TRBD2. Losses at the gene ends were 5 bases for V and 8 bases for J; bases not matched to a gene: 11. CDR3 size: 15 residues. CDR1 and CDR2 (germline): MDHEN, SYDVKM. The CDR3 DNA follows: TGTGCCAGCAGTCCTACCGGGACTAGCGGTTACAAGCAGTACTTC. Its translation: CASSPTGTSGYKQYF.

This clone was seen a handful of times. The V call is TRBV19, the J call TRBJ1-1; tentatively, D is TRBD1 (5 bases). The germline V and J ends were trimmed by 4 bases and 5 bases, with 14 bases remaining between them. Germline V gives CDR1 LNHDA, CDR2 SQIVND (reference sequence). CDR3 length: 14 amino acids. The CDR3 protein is CASSTTGARTEAFF. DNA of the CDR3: TGTGCCAGTAGTACTACAGGAGCCCGGACTGAAGCTTTCTTT.

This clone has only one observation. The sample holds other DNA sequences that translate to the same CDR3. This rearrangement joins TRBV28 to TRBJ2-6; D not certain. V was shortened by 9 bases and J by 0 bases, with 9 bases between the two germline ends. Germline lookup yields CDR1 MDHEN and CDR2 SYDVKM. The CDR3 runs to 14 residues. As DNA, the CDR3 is TGTGCCAGTAGATCAAGCTCTGGGGCCAACGTCCTGACTTTC. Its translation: CASRSSSGANVLTF. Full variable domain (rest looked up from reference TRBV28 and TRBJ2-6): DVKVTQSSRYLVKRTGEKVFLECVQDMDHENMFWYRQDPGLGLRLIYFSYDVKMKEKGDIPEGYSVSREKKERFSLILESASTNQTSMYLCASRSSSGANVLTFGAGSRLTVL.

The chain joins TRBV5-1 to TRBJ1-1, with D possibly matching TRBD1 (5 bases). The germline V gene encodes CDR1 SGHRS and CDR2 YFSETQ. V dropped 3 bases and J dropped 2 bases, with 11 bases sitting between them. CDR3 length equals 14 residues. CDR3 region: CASSWGPPNTEAFF. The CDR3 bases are TGCGCCAGCAGCTGGGGACCTCCAAACACTGAAGCTTTCTTT.